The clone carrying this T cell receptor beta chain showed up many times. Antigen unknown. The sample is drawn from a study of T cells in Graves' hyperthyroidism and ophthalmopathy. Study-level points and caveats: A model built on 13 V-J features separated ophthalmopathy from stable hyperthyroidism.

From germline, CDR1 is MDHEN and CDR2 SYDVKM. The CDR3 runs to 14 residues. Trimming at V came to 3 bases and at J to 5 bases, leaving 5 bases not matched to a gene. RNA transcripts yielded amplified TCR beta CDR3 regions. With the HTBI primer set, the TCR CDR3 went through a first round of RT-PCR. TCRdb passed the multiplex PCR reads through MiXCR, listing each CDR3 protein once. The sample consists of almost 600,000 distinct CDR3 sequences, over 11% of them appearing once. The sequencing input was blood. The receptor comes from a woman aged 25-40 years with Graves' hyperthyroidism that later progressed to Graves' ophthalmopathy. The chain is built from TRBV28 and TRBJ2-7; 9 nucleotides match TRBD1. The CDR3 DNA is TGTGCCAGCAGTTTCTACAGGGGGCTCCACGAGCAGTACTTC. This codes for CASSFYRGLHEQYF.